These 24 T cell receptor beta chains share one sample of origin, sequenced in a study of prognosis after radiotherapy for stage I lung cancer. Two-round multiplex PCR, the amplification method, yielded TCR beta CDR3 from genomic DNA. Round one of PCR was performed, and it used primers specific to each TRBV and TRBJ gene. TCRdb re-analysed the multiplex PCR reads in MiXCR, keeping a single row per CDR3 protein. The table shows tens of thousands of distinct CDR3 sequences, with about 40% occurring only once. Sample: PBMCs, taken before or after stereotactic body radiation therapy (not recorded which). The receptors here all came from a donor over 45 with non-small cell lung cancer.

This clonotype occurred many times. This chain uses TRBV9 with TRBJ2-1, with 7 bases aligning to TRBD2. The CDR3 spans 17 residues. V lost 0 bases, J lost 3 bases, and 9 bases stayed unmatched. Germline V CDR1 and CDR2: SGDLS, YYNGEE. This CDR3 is CASSVGSGTHIYNEQFF. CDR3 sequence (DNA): TGTGCCAGCAGCGTAGGAAGCGGGACCCACATCTACAATGAGCAGTTCTTC. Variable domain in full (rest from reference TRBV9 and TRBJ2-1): DSGVTQTPKHLITATGQRVTLRCSPRSGDLSVYWYQQSLDQGLQFLIQYYNGEERAKGNILERFSAQQFPDLHSELNLSSLELGDSALYFCASSVGSGTHIYNEQFFGPGTRLTVL.

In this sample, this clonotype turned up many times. The CDR3 region has the DNA TGTGCCAGCAGCCGCGGGGGACAGGGGCCCACCGGGGAGCTGTTTTTT. Its translation: CASSRGGQGPTGELFF. The chain couples TRBV7-9 to TRBJ2-2, with 10 nucleotides matching TRBD1. Germline trimming cut 5 bases from V and 4 bases from J; bases unmatched to any gene: 7. The CDR3 length is 16 residues. Germline-derived CDR1 and CDR2 are SEHNR and FQNEAQ (reference sequence).

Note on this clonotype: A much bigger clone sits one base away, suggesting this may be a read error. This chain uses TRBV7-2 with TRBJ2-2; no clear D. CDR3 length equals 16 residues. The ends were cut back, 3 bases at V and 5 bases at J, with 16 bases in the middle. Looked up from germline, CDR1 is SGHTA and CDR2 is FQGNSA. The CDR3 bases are TGTGCCAGCAGCTTTATGCCGGCCTGGGATACCGGGGAGCTGTTTTTT. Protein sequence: CASSFMPAWDTGELFF.

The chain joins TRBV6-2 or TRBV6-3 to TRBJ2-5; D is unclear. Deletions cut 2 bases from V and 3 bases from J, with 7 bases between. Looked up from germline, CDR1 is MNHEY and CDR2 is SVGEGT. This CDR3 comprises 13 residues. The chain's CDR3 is CASSYGKKETQYF. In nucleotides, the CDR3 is TGTGCCAGCAGTTACGGAAAGAAAGAGACCCAGTACTTC.

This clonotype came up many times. The CDR3: CASSIVPETEAFF. CDR3 nucleotides: TGTGCCAGTAGTATAGTACCCGAAACTGAAGCTTTCTTT. V and J are TRBV19 and TRBJ1-1; no reliable D call. Trimming pared 1 base from V and 5 bases from J, leaving 8 bases between. CDR1 and CDR2 (germline): LNHDA, SQIVND (reference sequence). The length of the CDR3 is 13 residues.

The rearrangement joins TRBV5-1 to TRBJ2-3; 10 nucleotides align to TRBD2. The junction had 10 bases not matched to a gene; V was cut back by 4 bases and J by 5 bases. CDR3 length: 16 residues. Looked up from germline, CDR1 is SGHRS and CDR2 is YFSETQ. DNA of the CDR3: TGCGCCAGCAGCCCCGCCGGGACTAGCGAGGTAGATACGCAGTATTTT. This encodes CASSPAGTSEVDTQYF.

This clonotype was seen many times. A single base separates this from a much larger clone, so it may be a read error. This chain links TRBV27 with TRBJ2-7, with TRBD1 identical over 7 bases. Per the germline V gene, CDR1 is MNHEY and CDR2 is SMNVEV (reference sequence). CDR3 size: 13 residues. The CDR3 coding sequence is TGTACCAGCAGGGTGGGACAGTCCTACGAGCAGTACTTC. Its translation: CTSRVGQSYEQYF.

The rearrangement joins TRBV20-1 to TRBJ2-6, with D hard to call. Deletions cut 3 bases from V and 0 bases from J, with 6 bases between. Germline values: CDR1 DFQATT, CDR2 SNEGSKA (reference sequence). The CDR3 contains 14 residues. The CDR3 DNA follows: TGCAGTGCTAGGCCTTTCTCTGGGGCCAACGTCCTGACTTTC. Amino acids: CSARPFSGANVLTF.

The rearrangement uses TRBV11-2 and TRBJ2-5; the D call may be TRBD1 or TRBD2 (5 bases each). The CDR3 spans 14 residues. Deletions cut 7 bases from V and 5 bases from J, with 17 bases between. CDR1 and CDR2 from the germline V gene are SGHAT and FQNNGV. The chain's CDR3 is CASTRGSASETQYF. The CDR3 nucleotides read TGTGCCAGCACCCGGGGCTCCGCCTCGGAGACCCAGTACTTC.

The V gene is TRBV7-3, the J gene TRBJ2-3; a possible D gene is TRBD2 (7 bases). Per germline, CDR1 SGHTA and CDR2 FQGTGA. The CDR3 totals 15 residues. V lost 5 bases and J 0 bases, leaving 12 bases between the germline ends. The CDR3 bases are TGTGCCAGCAGCCTCGGGGGGCTCAGCACAGATACGCAGTATTTT. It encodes CASSLGGLSTDTQYF.

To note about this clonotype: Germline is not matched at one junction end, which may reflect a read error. CDR3 in amino acids: CVSSSQIGGVFEAFF. The CDR3 DNA follows: TGTGTCAGTAGCTCGCAAATAGGGGGTGTTTTTGAAGCTTTCTTT. The chain recombines TRBV19 with TRBJ1-1, with TRBD1 as a possible D gene (6 bases). In germline, CDR1 is LNHDA, CDR2 SQIVND (reference sequence). This CDR3 region has 15 residues.

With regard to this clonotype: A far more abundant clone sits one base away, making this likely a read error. The CDR3, as DNA: TGTGCCATCAGTCGGACAGAGATTTATGGCTACACCTTC. It translates to CAISRTEIYGYTF. V is TRBV10-3 and J is TRBJ1-2, with D maybe TRBD1 (6 bases). Trimming left V 5 bases short and J 5 bases short, with 12 bases between. Germline values: CDR1 ENHRY, CDR2 SYGVKD. The CDR3 contains 13 residues.

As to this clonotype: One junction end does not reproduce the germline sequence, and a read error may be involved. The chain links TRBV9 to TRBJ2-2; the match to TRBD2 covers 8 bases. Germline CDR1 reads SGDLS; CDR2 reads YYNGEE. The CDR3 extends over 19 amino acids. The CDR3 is CASTRGSGSALGSTWELFF. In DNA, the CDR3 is TGTGCCAGCACCAGAGGGAGCGGGAGTGCCCTCGGGAGCACCTGGGAGCTGTTTTTT.

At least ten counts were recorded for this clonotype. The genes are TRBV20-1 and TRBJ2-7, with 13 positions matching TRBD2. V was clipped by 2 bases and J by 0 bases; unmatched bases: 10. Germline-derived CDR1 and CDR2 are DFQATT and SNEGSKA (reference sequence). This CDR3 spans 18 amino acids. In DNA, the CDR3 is TGCAGTGCTAGAAGGCGACTAGCGGGAGGCCCGAGCTCCTACGAGCAGTACTTC. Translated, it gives CSARRRLAGGPSSYEQYF.

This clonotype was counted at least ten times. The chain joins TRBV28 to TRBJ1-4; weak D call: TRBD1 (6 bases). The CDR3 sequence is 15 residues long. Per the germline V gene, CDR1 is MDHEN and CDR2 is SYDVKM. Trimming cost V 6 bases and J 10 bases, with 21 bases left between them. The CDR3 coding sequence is TGTGCCAGCAGCATGGGGGGACAAGGGGTGGGAAAACTGTTTTTT. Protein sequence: CASSMGGQGVGKLFF.

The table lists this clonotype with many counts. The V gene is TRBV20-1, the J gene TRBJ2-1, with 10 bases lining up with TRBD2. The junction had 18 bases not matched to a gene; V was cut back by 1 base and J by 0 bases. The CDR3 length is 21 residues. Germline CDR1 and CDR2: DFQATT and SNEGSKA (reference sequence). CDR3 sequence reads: CSARVLGREREGLSSYNEQFF. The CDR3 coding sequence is TGCAGTGCTAGAGTATTGGGGCGGGAGCGGGAGGGCCTGAGCTCCTACAATGAGCAGTTCTTC.

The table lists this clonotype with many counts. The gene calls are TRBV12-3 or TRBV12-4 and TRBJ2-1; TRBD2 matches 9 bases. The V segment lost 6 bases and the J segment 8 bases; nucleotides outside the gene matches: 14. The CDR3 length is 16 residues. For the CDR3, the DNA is TGTGCCAGCAGCAACCGCGGGACTAGCCAAGAGGATGAGCAGTTCTTC. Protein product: CASSNRGTSQEDEQFF.

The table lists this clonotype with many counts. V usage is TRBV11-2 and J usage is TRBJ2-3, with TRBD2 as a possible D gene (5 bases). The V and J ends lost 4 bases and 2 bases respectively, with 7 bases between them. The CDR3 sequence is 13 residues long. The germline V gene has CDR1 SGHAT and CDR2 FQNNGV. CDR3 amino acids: CASSSRATDTQYF. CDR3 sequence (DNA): TGTGCCAGCAGCTCGAGGGCCACAGATACGCAGTATTTT. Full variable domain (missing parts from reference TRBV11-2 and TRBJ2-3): EAGVAQSPRYKIIEKRQSVAFWCNPISGHATLYWYQQILGQGPKLLIQFQNNGVVDDSQLPKDRFSAERLKGVDSTLKIQPAKLEDSAVYLCASSSRATDTQYFGPGTRLTVL.

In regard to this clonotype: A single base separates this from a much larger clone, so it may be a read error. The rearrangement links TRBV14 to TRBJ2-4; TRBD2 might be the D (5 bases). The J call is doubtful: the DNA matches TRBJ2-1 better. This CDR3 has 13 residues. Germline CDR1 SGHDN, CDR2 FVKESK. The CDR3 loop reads CASIQFGATNQFF. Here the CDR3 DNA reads TGTGCCAGCATCCAATTCGGCGCGACTAACCAGTTCTTC.

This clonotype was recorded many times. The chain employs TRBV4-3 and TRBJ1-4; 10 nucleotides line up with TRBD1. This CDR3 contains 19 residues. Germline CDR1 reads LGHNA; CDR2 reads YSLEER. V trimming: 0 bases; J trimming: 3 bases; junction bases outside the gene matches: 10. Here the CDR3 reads CASSQDVGQGTRANEKLFF. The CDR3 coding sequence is TGCGCCAGCAGCCAAGATGTGGGACAGGGGACTCGGGCTAATGAAAAACTGTTTTTT.

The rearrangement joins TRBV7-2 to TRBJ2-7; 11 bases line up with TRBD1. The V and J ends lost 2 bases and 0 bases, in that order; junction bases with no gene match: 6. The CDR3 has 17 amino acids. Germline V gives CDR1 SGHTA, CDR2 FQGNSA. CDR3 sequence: CASSLRGQGDGSYEQYF. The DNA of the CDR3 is TGTGCCAGCAGCTTAAGGGGACAGGGGGACGGCTCCTACGAGCAGTACTTC.

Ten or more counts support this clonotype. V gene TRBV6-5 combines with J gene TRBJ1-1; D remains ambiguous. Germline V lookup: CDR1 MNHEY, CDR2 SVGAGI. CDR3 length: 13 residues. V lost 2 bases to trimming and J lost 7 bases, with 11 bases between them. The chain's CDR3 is CASSYGNRFEAFF. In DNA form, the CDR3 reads TGTGCCAGCAGTTACGGTAACCGATTTGAAGCTTTCTTT.

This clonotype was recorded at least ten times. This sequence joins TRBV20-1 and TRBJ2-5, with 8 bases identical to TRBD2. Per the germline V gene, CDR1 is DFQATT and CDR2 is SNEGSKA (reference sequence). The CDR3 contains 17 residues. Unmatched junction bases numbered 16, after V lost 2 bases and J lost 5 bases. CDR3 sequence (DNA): TGCAGTGCTAGAAGCCAGCGGGAGATGATAATATTTGAGACCCAGTACTTC. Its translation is CSARSQREMIIFETQYF.

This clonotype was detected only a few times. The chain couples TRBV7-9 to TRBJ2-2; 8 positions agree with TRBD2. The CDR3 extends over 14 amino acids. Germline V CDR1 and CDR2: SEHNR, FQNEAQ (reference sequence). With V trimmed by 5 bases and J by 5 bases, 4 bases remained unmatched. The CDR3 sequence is CASSPGLVTGELFF. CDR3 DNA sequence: TGTGCCAGCAGCCCGGGACTAGTTACCGGGGAGCTGTTTTTT.